This TCR beta chain emerged from a study of cytomegalovirus exposure and HLA in healthy donors. The PCR employed 60 Vbeta primers together with 13 Jbeta primers. The protocol was immunoSEQ multiplex PCR, while the TCRdb copy is restricted to in-frame clones and leaves out a portion. The sample consists of a few hundred thousand clones, around 90% of them appearing once. A word on this clone: Germline is not matched at one junction end, which may reflect a read error.

The CDR3 extends over 14 amino acids. Looked up from germline, CDR1 is SQVTM and CDR2 is ANQGSEA. V gene TRBV29-1 combines with J gene TRBJ2-7, with a weak D call TRBD1 (6 bases). This TCR was recovered from a girl aged 2-9 years in good health and CMV-seronegative. Sequencing used PBMCs. CDR3 amino acids: CSVEVPGQFSLQCF. The DNA for the CDR3 is TGCAGCGTTGAGGTCCCAGGACAGTTCTCCCTGCAGTGCTTC.